The 11 T cell receptor beta chains in this list originate from one sample, sequenced in a study of T-cell reconstitution after alpha-beta-depleted transplantation in children. A TCRbeta library incorporating unique molecular identifiers was prepared. A single record per CDR3 protein comes from TCRdb applying MiXCR to the PCR reads. The data hold about 250,000 distinct CDR3 sequences, with more than 20% observed a single time. The starting material was PBMCs, mostly from graft donor cells, obtained 360 days after TCRalphabeta/CD19-depleted stem cell transplant. These receptors were obtained from a female patient younger than 10 who had a stem cell transplant for congenital amegakaryocytic thrombocytopenia, so the T cells may come from the graft donor.

The chain combines TRBV3-1 with TRBJ2-7, with 10 bases that match TRBD2. The CDR3 sequence is 16 residues long. Germline CDR1 LGHDT, CDR2 YNNKEL (reference sequence). Losses at the gene ends were 2 bases for V and 5 bases for J; bases not matched to a gene: 9. CDR3 bases: TGTGCCAGCAGCCAATCTAATTTACTAGCGGGAAACGAGCAGTACTTC. Amino acids: CASSQSNLLAGNEQYF.

This chain connects TRBV24-1 to TRBJ2-2; possible D gene TRBD2, 6 bases. The CDR3 has 19 amino acids. V shed 3 bases and J shed 8 bases, with 27 bases lying between them. CDR1 is KGHDR and CDR2 is SFDVKD in the germline V gene. The CDR3 DNA reads TGTGCCACCAGTGATCCAGCGGGCTTTTCCGGACGGTCCGAAGGGGAGCTGTTTTTT. Translated, it gives CATSDPAGFSGRSEGELFF.

V usage is TRBV4-1 and J usage is TRBJ2-7, with 7 bases identical to TRBD2. The V and J ends lost 2 bases and 5 bases, in that order; junction bases with no gene match: 9. This CDR3 contains 15 residues. CDR1 and CDR2 (germline): MGHRA, YSYEKL. The CDR3 coding sequence is TGCGCCAGCAGCCAACCAGGACTAGGATTGGACGAGCAGTACTTC. Its protein product is CASSQPGLGLDEQYF.

The chain uses TRBV11-1 and TRBJ1-6; 8 bases match TRBD1. CDR1 and CDR2 from the germline V gene are SGHAT and FQDESV (reference sequence). After removal of 5 bases from V and 7 bases from J, the junction contained 4 bases not matched to a gene. This CDR3 comprises 14 residues. CDR3 region: CASSRRQGNSPLHF. The CDR3 region has the DNA TGTGCCAGCAGCCGAAGACAGGGGAATTCACCCCTCCACTTT.

This clonotype was detected a few times. In nucleotides, the CDR3 is TGTGCCAGCAGCCAAGGTGGGGGAGCCTACGAGCAGTACTTC. Amino acids: CASSQGGGAYEQYF. The chain uses TRBV4-2 and TRBJ2-7; TRBD1 or TRBD2 may be the D gene (5 bases each). Trimming pared 1 base from V and 2 bases from J, leaving 9 bases between. Germline CDR1 reads LGHNA; CDR2 reads YNFKEQ. There are 14 residues in the CDR3.

This clonotype was detected a few times. The V gene is TRBV5-1, the J gene TRBJ2-1; 11 bases map to TRBD2. Trimming at V came to 4 bases and at J to 0 bases, leaving 6 bases not matched to a gene. There are 17 residues in the CDR3. Per the germline V gene, CDR1 is SGHRS and CDR2 is YFSETQ. The CDR3 DNA is TGCGCCAGCAGCCCGGGACTAGCGGAGAGCTCCTACAATGAGCAGTTCTTC. It encodes CASSPGLAESSYNEQFF.

This clonotype was seen more than once but under ten times. V gene TRBV4-2 combines with J gene TRBJ2-5; D tentatively reads TRBD1 or TRBD2 (5 bases each). The CDR3 loop spans 14 amino acids. V was clipped by 0 bases and J by 2 bases, with 7 bases between them. Looked up from germline, CDR1 is LGHNA and CDR2 is YNFKEQ. The CDR3 region is CASSQEGVQETQYF. CDR3 in DNA: TGTGCCAGCAGCCAAGAGGGGGTGCAAGAGACCCAGTACTTC.

The DNA of the CDR3 is TGTGCCAGCAGCTTTAGGGGGGGCAATGAGCAGTTCTTC. Protein product: CASSFRGGNEQFF. The rearrangement links TRBV13 to TRBJ2-1, with a tentative D call TRBD2 (7 bases). CDR1 and CDR2 from the germline V gene are PRHDT and FYEKMQ (reference sequence). The CDR3 has 13 amino acids. V lost 3 bases, J lost 6 bases, and 9 bases lay in between.

This chain connects TRBV7-6 to TRBJ1-5; unclear D gene. Per the germline V gene, CDR1 is SGHVS and CDR2 is FNYEAQ. With 5 bases removed from V and 5 bases from J, the gap between germline ends came to 10 bases. The CDR3 consists of 13 residues. The CDR3 region has the DNA TGTGCCAGCAGCCACGGACTGGATCAGCCCCAGCATTTT. This gives the protein CASSHGLDQPQHF.

This clonotype was counted a few times. The rearrangement joins TRBV4-3 to TRBJ2-7; D call uncertain. The CDR3 consists of 15 residues. Trimming pared 2 bases from V and 5 bases from J, leaving 16 bases between. CDR1 and CDR2 (germline): LGHNA, YSLEER. The CDR3 loop is CASSQRAAPTHEQYF. The CDR3 bases are TGCGCCAGCAGCCAAAGGGCAGCTCCTACCCACGAGCAGTACTTC.

The chain couples TRBV24-1 to TRBJ2-3, with 13 bases lining up with TRBD2. The germline V gene encodes CDR1 KGHDR and CDR2 SFDVKD. After removal of 5 bases from V and 2 bases from J, the junction contained 6 bases not matched to a gene. The CDR3 contains 17 residues. Written as DNA, the CDR3 is TGTGCCACCAGTGCTCAGGGACTAGCGGGACCCACAGATACGCAGTATTTT. This gives the protein CATSAQGLAGPTDTQYF.